This T cell receptor (beta chain) was identified in a study of blood T cells in healthy people across ages. The CDR3 is 14 residues long. Trimming took off 6 bases at V and 3 bases at J, with 14 bases between the two ends. Germline values: CDR1 SEHNR, CDR2 FQNEAQ (reference sequence). This clonotype was seen a few times. It was with a sample-barcoded 5' primer and a J-beta primer mix that a second PCR of about 6 to 12 cycles was run. TCRdb passed the 5' RACE reads through MiXCR, listing each CDR3 protein once. The table records 1.5 million to 2 million distinct CDR3 sequences, 28% of them present only once.

V and J are TRBV7-9 and TRBJ2-5; possibly TRBD2 for D (6 bases). The sequencing sample was made of blood. The TCR comes from a woman aged 30 to 39 in good health. Here the CDR3 DNA reads TGTGCCAGCAGACCGACTAGTCTTGAAGAGACCCAGTACTTC. Translating gives CASRPTSLEETQYF.